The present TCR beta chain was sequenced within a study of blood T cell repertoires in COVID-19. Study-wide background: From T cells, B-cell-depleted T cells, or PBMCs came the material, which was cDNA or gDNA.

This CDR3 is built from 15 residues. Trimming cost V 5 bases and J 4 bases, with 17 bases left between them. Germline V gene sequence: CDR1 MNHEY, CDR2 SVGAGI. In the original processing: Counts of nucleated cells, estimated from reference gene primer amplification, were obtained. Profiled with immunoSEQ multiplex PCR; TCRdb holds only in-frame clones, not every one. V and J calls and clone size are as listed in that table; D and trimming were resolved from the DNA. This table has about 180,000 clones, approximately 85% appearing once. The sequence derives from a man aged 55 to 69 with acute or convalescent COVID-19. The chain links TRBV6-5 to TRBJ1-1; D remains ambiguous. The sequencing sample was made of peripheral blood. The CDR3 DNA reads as TGTGCCAGCAGTCGGATACTAGACGGCGGCACTGAAGCTTTCTTT. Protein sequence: CASSRILDGGTEAFF.